The 6 T cell receptor beta chains presented below share a single source sample, sequenced in a study of blood T cell repertoires in COVID-19 (dated by TCRdb to 2019 to 2021). The library relied on the immunoSEQ multiplex PCR assay. TCRdb provides this immuneACCESS table in a form limited to in-frame rearrangements. Some clones are lacking; in checked studies, under half of them reflect an unresolved V gene, and why the rest are absent is not known. The sample includes 160,000 or so clones, with more than 75% observed a single time. The ten largest account for roughly 9% of the sample. Material: peripheral blood. The source is a woman aged 70 to 79 with acute or convalescent COVID-19.

This clone was seen a single time. The chain is built from TRBV19 and TRBJ2-6; the match to TRBD2 covers 12 bases. The germline V gene has CDR1 LNHDA and CDR2 SQIVND (reference sequence). The V gene end was trimmed by 5 bases and the J gene end by 0 bases; junction bases not matched to a gene: 5. The CDR3 length is 18 residues. As DNA, the CDR3 is TGTGCCAGTAGTTCGGCTAGCGGGGGGGCCTCTGGGGCCAACGTCCTGACTTTC. This translates into CASSSASGGASGANVLTF.

The CDR3 DNA reads as TGTGCCAGCAGTCCCAGGGTGCGGACAGATACGCAGTATTTT. Translating it yields CASSPRVRTDTQYF. V usage is TRBV14 and J usage is TRBJ2-3; tentative D call: TRBD1 (5 bases). The CDR3 is made up of 14 amino acids. V dropped 6 bases and J dropped 3 bases, with 13 bases sitting between them. In germline, CDR1 is SGHDN, CDR2 FVKESK. The full variable domain, with the rest looked up from reference TRBV14 and TRBJ2-3, is EAGVTQFPSHSVIEKGQTVTLRCDPISGHDNLYWYRRVMGKEIKFLLHFVKESKQDESGMPNNRFLAERTGGTYSTLKVQPAELEDSGVYFCASSPRVRTDTQYFGPGTRLTVL.

The rearrangement joins TRBV18 to TRBJ2-7; 10 bases line up with TRBD2. CDR1 is KGHSH, CDR2 LQKENI, per germline. This CDR3 has 15 residues. V lost 4 bases and J lost 4; bases outside the gene matches: 7. This CDR3 is CASSLSAGGTYEQYF. CDR3 in DNA: TGTGCCAGCTCACTATCAGCGGGGGGGACGTACGAGCAGTACTTC.

This chain joins TRBV12-3 or TRBV12-4 and TRBJ1-5; D possibly corresponds to TRBD1 (6 bases). The ends were cut back, 6 bases at V and 11 bases at J, with 11 bases in the middle. This CDR3 has 11 amino acids. The CDR3, as DNA: TGTGCCAGCAGCTACGACAGGTCCCAGCATTTT. Translated, it gives CASSYDRSQHF.

The genes are TRBV7-6 and TRBJ2-3; D is undetermined. V lost 0 bases, J lost 4 bases, and 17 bases lay in between. The CDR3 runs 17 residues. In germline, CDR1 is SGHVS, CDR2 FNYEAQ. CDR3 sequence reads: CASSLAVAGSPSDTQYF. DNA of the CDR3: TGTGCCAGCAGCTTAGCGGTGGCAGGCAGTCCGTCAGATACGCAGTATTTT. Together with reference TRBV7-6 and TRBJ2-3, the CDR3 gives the full variable domain: GAGVSQSPRYKVTKRGQDVALRCDPISGHVSLYWYRQALGQGPEFLTYFNYEAQQDKSGLPNDRFSAERPEGSISTLTIQRTEQRDSAMYRCASSLAVAGSPSDTQYFGPGTRLTVL.

The rearrangement joins TRBV7-6 to TRBJ2-7, with 12 bases matching TRBD1. With V trimmed by 5 bases and J by 2 bases, 7 bases remained unmatched. The CDR3 extends over 16 amino acids. The V gene's germline CDR1 is SGHVS and CDR2 FNYEAQ. DNA for the CDR3: TGTGCCAGCAGCCGAGAAGGGACAGGGGGCACCTACGAGCAGTACTTC. As protein: CASSREGTGGTYEQYF.